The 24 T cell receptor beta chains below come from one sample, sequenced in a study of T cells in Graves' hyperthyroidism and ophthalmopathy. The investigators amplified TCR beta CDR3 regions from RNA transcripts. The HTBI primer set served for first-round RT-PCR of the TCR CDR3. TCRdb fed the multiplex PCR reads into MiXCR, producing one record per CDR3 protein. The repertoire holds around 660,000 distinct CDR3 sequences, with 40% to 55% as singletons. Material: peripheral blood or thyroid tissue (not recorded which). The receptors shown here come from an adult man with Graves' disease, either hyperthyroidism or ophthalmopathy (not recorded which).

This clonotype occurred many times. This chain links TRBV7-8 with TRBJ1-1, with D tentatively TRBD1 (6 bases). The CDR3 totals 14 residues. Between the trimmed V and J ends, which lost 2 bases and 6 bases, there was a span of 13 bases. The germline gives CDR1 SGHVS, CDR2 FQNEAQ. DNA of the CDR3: TGTGCCAGCAGCTTAACGCACAGGGCTTCTGAAGCTTTCTTT. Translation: CASSLTHRASEAFF.

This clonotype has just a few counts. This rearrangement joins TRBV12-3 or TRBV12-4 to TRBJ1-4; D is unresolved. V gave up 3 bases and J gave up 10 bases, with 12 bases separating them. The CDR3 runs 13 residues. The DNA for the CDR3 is TGTGCCAGCAGTTTGATGGCTCAGATAAAACTGTTTTTT. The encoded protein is CASSLMAQIKLFF.

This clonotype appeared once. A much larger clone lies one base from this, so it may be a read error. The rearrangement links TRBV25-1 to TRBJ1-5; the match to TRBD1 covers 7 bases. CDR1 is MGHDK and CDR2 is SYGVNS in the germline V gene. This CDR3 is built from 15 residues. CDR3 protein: CASSETGQINQPRHF. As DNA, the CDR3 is TGTGCCAGCAGTGAGACGGGACAGATCAATCAGCCCCGGCATTTT.

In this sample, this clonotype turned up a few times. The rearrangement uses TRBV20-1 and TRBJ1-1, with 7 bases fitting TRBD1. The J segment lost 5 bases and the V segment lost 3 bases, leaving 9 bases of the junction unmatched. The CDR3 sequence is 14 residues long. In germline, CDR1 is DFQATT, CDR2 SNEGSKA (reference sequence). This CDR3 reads CSASLDRDGTEAFF. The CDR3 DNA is TGCAGTGCTAGTTTAGACAGGGATGGGACTGAAGCTTTCTTT.

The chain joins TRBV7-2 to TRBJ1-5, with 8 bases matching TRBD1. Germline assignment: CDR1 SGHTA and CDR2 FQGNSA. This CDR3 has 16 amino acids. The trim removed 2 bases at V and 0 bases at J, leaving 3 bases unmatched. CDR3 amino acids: CASSLSTGASNQPQHF. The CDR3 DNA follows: TGTGCCAGCAGCTTATCGACAGGGGCTAGCAATCAGCCCCAGCATTTT.

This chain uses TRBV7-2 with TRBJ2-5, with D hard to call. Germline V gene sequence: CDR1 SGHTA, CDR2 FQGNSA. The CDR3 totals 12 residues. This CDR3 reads CARTRAGETQYF. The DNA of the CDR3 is TGTGCTAGGACCCGGGCTGGGGAGACCCAGTACTTC. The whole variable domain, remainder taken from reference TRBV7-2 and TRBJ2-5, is GAGVSQSPSNKVTEKGKDVELRCDPISGHTALYWYRQSLGQGLEFLIYFQGNSAPDKSGLPSDRFSAERTGGSVSTLTIQRTQQEDSAVYLCARTRAGETQYFGPGTRLLVL.

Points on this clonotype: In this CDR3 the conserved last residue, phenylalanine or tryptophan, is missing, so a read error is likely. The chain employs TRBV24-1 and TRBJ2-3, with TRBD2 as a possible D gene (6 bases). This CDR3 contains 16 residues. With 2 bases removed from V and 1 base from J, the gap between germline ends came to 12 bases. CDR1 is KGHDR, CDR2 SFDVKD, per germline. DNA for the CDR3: TGTGCCACCAGTGATTCGACTAGAGGAGGCACAGATACGCAGTATTCT. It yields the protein CATSDSTRGGTDTQYS.

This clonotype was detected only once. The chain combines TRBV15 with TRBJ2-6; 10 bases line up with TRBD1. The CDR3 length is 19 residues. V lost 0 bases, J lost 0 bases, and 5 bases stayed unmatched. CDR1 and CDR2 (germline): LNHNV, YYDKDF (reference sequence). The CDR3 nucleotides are TGTGCCACCAGCAGAGAGACAGGGGGCAAGAGCTCTGGGGCCAACGTCCTGACTTTC. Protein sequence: CATSRETGGKSSGANVLTF. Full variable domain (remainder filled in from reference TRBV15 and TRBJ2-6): DAMVIQNPRYQVTQFGKPVTLSCSQTLNHNVMYWYQQKSSQAPKLLFHYYDKDFNNEADTPDNFQSRRPNTSFCFLDIRSPGLGDTAMYLCATSRETGGKSSGANVLTFGAGSRLTVL.

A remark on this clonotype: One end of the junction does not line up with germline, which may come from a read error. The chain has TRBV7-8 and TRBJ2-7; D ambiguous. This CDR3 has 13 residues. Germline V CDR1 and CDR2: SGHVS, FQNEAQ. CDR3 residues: CASSLTENYEQYF. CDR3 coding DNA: TGCGCCAGCAGCCTCACCGAGAACTACGAGCAGTACTTC.

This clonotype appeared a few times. CDR3 coding DNA: TGTGCCAGCAGCTTGGCACGGGCGGCTGGGAGGGACGAGCAGTACTTC. Amino acids: CASSLARAAGRDEQYF. V usage is TRBV7-8 and J usage is TRBJ2-7; the match to TRBD2 covers 7 bases. The germline V gene encodes CDR1 SGHVS and CDR2 FQNEAQ. Unmatched junction bases numbered 13, after V lost 3 bases and J lost 5 bases. The CDR3 loop spans 16 amino acids.

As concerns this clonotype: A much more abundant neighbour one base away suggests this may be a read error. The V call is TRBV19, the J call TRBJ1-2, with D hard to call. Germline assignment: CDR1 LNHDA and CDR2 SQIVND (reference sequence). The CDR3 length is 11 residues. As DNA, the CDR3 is TGTGCCAGTATGGGTACTTATGGCCACACCTTC. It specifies CASMGTYGHTF.

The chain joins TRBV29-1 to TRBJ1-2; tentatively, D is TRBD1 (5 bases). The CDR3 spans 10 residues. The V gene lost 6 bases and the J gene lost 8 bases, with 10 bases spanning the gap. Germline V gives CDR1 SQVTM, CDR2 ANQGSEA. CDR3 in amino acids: CSVGTSGYTF. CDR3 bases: TGCAGCGTCGGGACGAGCGGCTACACCTTC.

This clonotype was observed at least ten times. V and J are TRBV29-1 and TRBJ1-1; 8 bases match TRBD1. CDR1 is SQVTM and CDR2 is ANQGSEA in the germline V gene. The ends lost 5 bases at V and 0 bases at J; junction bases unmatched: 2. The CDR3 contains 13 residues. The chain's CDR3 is CSVSQGVNTEAFF. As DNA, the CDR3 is TGCAGCGTTTCACAGGGGGTGAACACTGAAGCTTTCTTT.

This CDR3 is CSALQPGPLQETQYF. The CDR3 bases are TGCAGTGCTCTACAGCCCGGACCTTTACAAGAGACCCAGTACTTC. This chain uses TRBV20-1 with TRBJ2-5; no clear D. The CDR3 has 15 amino acids. Germline CDR1 DFQATT, CDR2 SNEGSKA (reference sequence). Trimming pared 5 bases from V and 2 bases from J, leaving 18 bases between.

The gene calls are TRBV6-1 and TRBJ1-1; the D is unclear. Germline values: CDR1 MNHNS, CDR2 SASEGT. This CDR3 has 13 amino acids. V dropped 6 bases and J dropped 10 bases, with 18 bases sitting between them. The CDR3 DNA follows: TGTGCCAGCAGCCTGGAGGGCCCTTCGGGAGCTTTCTTT. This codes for CASSLEGPSGAFF.

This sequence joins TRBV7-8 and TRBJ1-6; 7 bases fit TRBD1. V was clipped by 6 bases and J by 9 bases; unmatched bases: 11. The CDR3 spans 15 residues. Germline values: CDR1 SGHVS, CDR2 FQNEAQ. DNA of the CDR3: TGTGCCAGCAGTTTCTCACAGGGGACTGGTTCACCCCTCCACTTT. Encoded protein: CASSFSQGTGSPLHF. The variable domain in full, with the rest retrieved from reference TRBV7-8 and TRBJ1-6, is GAGVSQSPRYKVAKRGQDVALRCDPISGHVSLFWYQQALGQGPEFLTYFQNEAQLDKSGLPSDRFFAERPEGSVSTLKIQRTQQEDSAVYLCASSFSQGTGSPLHFGNGTRLTVT.

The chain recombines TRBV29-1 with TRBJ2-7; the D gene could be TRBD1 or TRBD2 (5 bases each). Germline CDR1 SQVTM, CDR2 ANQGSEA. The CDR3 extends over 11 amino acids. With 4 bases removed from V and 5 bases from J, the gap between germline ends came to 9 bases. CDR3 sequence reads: CSVVWDHEQYF. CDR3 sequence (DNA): TGCAGCGTTGTCTGGGACCACGAGCAGTACTTC.

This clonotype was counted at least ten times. Here the CDR3 reads CSVQLGSGWTEAFF. The CDR3 coding sequence is TGCAGCGTTCAATTGGGATCGGGTTGGACTGAAGCTTTCTTT. The chain links TRBV29-1 to TRBJ1-1; unclear D gene. The V end lost 5 bases, the J end lost 5 bases, and 18 bases lay between the germline ends. Germline V gene lookup returns CDR1 SQVTM and CDR2 ANQGSEA. This CDR3 is 14 amino acids long.

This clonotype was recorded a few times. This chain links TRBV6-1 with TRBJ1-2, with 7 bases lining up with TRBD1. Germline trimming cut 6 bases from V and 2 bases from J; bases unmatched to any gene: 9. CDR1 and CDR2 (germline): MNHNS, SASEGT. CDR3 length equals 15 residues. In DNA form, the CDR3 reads TGTGCCAGCAGGGACAGGAGATCCCCGAACTATGGCTACACCTTC. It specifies CASRDRRSPNYGYTF.

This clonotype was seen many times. CDR3: CSVELWGRRGSDTEAFF. In DNA form, the CDR3 reads TGCAGCGTCGAGCTATGGGGGCGCAGGGGTTCGGACACTGAAGCTTTCTTT. The chain uses TRBV29-1 and TRBJ1-1; the D gene is possibly TRBD1 (6 bases). V lost 6 bases to trimming and J lost 3 bases, with 26 bases between them. CDR3 length: 17 residues. Per germline, CDR1 SQVTM and CDR2 ANQGSEA.

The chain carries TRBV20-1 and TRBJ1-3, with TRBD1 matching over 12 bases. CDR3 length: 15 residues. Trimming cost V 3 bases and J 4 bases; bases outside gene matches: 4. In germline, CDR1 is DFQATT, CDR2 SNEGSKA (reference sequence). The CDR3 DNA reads TGCAGTGCTAGGCGGGACAGGGGGCTAGGAAACACCATATATTTT. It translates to CSARRDRGLGNTIYF.

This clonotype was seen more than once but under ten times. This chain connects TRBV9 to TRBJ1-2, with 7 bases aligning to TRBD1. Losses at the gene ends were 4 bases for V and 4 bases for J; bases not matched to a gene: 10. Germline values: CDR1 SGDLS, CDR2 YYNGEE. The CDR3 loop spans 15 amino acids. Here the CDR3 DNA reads TGTGCCAGCAGCTTGTCCCCCGGGACAGTCTATGGCTACACCTTC. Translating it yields CASSLSPGTVYGYTF. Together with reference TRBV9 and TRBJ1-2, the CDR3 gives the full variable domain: DSGVTQTPKHLITATGQRVTLRCSPRSGDLSVYWYQQSLDQGLQFLIQYYNGEERAKGNILERFSAQQFPDLHSELNLSSLELGDSALYFCASSLSPGTVYGYTFGSGTRLTVV.

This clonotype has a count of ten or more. The CDR3 loop is CASSLPGSLYGYTF. The CDR3 bases are TGTGCCAGCAGCTTACCAGGGTCGCTCTATGGCTACACCTTC. The rearrangement links TRBV7-9 to TRBJ1-2; a weak D match, TRBD1 (5 bases). Trimming took off 2 bases at V and 4 bases at J, with 11 bases between the two ends. This CDR3 is 14 amino acids long. Germline lookup yields CDR1 SEHNR and CDR2 FQNEAQ (reference sequence).

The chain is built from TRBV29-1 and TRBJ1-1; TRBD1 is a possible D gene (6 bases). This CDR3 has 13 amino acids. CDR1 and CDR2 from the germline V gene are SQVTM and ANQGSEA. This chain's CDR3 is CSEMGAMNTEAFF. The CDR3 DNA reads TGCAGTGAGATGGGGGCGATGAACACTGAAGCTTTCTTT. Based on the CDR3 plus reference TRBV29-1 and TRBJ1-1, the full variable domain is SAVISQKPSRDICQRGTSLTIQCQVDSQVTMMFWYRQQPGQSLTLIATANQGSEATYESGFVIDKFPISRPNLTFSTLTVSNMSPEDSSIYLCSEMGAMNTEAFFGQGTRLTVV.